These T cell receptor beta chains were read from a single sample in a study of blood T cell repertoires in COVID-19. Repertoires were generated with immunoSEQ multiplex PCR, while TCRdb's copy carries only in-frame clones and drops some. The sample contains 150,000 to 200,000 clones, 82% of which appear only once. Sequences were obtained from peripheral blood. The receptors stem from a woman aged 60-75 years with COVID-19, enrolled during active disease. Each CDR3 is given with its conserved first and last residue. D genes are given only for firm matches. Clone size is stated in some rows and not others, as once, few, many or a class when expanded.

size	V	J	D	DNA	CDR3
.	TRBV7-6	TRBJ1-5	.	TGTGCCAGCAGCTTAGCTGGACACCATAGCAATCAGCCCCAGCATTTT	CASSLAGHHSNQPQHF
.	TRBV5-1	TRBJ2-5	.	TGCGCCAGCAGCGTACAGGGAGGGGGAGAGACCCAGTACTTC	CASSVQGGGETQYF
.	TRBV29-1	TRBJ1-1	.	TGCAGCGTCTCCGCGGGGGCGAACACTGAAGCTTTCTTT	CSVSAGANTEAFF
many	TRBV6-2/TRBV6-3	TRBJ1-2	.	TGTGCCAGCAGCGCGGTCTCACCAATCCTGGAAGGCTACACCTTC	CASSAVSPILEGYTF
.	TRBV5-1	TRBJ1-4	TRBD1	TGCGCCAGCAGCTTGGGGCCAGGGGGTCCATCAACTAATGAAAAACTGTTTTTT	CASSLGPGGPSTNEKLFF
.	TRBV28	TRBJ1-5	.	TGTGCCAGCAGTTTGGGGGCAGGGGGCAATCAGCCCCAGCATTTT	CASSLGAGGNQPQHF
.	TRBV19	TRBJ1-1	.	TGTGCCAGTAGTATTGGCGGCAGGAACACTGAAGCTTTCTTT	CASSIGGRNTEAFF
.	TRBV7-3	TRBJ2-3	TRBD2	TGTGCCAGCAGCAGAACCGGGACTAGCGGGGTAGATACGCAGTATTTT	CASSRTGTSGVDTQYF
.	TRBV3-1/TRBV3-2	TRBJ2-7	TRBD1	TGTGCCAGCAGCCCGACCTGGACAGGCATCTCCTACGAGCAGTACTTC	CASSPTWTGISYEQYF
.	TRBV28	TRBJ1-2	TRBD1	TGTGCCAGCAGTTTACCGTACAGGGGAAGGTACTATGGCTACACCTTC	CASSLPYRGRYYGYTF
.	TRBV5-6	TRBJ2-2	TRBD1	TGTGCCAGCACCCAAGACAGGGGTCGAAACACCGGGGAGCTGTTTTTT	CASTQDRGRNTGELFF
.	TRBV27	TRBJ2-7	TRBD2	TGTGCCAGCTCACGGCCGGGACTACACTCCTACGAGCAGTACTTC	CASSRPGLHSYEQYF
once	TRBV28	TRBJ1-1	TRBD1	TGTGCCACCAACCGGGACAGGGGACAGAACACTGAAGCTTTCTTT	CATNRDRGQNTEAFF
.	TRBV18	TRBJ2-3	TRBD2	TGTGCCAGCTCACCACTAGCGGGGGGGAGCACAGATACGCAGTATTTT	CASSPLAGGSTDTQYF
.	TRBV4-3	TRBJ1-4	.	TGCGCCAGCAGCCAAGATCTTGAGGAAAAACTGTTTTTT	CASSQDLEEKLFF
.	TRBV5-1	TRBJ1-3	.	TGCGCCAGCAGTTCCACAGGCTCTGGAAACACCATATATTTT	CASSSTGSGNTIYF
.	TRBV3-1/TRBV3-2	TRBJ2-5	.	TGTGCCAGCAGCCAAGATCTTCGGCAAGAGACCCAGTACTTC	CASSQDLRQETQYF
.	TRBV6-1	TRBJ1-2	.	TGTGCCAGCAGTGAAGAGCAGGCCCTCTCGGGAGGGACCTTC	CASSEEQALSGGTF
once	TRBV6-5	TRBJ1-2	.	TGTGCCAGCAGTCCCGGGGAGGGCCGAGGGGGCTACACCTTC	CASSPGEGRGGYTF
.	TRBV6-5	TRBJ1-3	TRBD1	TGTGCCAGCAGGAAACTGACAGGGGAAGGAAACACCATATATTTT	CASRKLTGEGNTIYF
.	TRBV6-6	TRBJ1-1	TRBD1	TGTGCCAGCAGTTACTCCCGGGACAGGGGGACTGAAGCTTTCTTT	CASSYSRDRGTEAFF
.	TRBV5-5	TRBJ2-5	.	TGTGCCAGCAGACCCCGCCCCGACTACGCGGAGACCCAGTACTTC	CASRPRPDYAETQYF
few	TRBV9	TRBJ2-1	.	TGTGCCAGCACGCCCCTTGGCGGGGAGCAGTTCTTC	CASTPLGGEQFF
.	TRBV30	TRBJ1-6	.	TGTGCCTGGAGTGGCGGCGGGGGGTTGCATAATTCACCCCTCCACTTT	CAWSGGGGLHNSPLHF
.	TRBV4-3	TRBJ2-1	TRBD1	TGCGCCAGCAGTCGACAACCCCGGGACAGGGGGCGGGAAAATGAGCAGTTCTTC	CASSRQPRDRGRENEQFF
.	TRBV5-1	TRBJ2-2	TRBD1	TGCGCCAGCAGCTTCCCCGGGACAGGGGGGGTCGGGGAGCTGTTTTTT	CASSFPGTGGVGELFF
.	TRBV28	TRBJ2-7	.	TGTGCCAGCACCCCCGCAGGGATCTCGCTCTACGAGCAGTACTTC	CASTPAGISLYEQYF
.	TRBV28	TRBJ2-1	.	TGTGCCAGCAGTTTCCCTAAAGCATATGAGCAGTTCTTC	CASSFPKAYEQFF
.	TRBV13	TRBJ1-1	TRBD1	TGTGCCAGCAGCTTAGCTGGGACAGAGAGCTCTATTGAAGCTTTCTTT	CASSLAGTESSIEAFF
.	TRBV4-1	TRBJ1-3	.	TGCGCCAGCAGCCAAGTCTCCGGAAACACCATATATTTT	CASSQVSGNTIYF
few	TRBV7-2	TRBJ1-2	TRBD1	TGTGCCAGCAGCTTAGGGCCTCAGGGGGCAGGGGGCTACACCTTC	CASSLGPQGAGGYTF
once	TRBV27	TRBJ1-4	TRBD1	TGTGCCAGCAGATACGCCGGGACAGGGTTTGAAAAACTGTTTTTT	CASRYAGTGFEKLFF
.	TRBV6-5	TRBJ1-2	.	TGTGCCAGCAGTTTGTTGCGGGGTAACTATGGCTACACCTTC	CASSLLRGNYGYTF
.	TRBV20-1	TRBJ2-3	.	TGCAGTGCCGAACGAGCTGATACGCAGTATTTT	CSAERADTQYF
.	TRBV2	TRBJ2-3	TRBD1	TGTGCCAGCAACCCGGTCGGGACAGCAATCGATACGCAGTATTTT	CASNPVGTAIDTQYF
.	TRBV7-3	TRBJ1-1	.	TGTGCCAGCAGCCTAGGGCGGGGGAACACTGAAGCTTTCTTT	CASSLGRGNTEAFF
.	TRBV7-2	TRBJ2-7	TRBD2	TGTGCCAGCAGTTGGACTAGCGGAAACTACGAGCAGTACTTC	CASSWTSGNYEQYF
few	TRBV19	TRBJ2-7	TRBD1	TGTGCCAGTAGTATGAAGGGACAGGGGACCTACGAGCAGTACTTC	CASSMKGQGTYEQYF
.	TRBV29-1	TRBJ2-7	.	TGCAGGGATGAACTCAACTCTAATGAGCAGTACTTC	CRDELNSNEQYF
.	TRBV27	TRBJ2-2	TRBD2	TGTGCCAGCACCCTGGGTGGCGGGACTAACCCTAACACCGGGGAGCTGTTTTTT	CASTLGGGTNPNTGELFF
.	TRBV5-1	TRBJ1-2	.	TGCGCCAGCAGCTTGGGACAGCCAGCTAACTATGGCTACACCTTC	CASSLGQPANYGYTF
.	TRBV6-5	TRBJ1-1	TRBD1	TGTGCCAGCAGTTACGCAGGGGGCGTCACTGAAGCTTTCTTT	CASSYAGGVTEAFF
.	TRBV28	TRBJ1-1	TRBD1	TGTGCCAGCTATGAAACAGGCGGGACAGACACTGAAGCTTTCTTT	CASYETGGTDTEAFF
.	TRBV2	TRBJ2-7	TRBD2	TGTGCCAGCAGCGAGACTAGCGGGAACTACGAGCAGTACTTC	CASSETSGNYEQYF
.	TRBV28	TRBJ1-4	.	TGTGCCAGCAGTTCCGCCATGAAAGCGGCGACTAATGAAAAACTGTTTTTT	CASSSAMKAATNEKLFF
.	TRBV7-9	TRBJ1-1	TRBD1	TGTGCCAGCAGCTTAAGACAGGGCGGAATGAACACTGAAGCTTTCTTT	CASSLRQGGMNTEAFF
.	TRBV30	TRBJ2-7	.	TGTGCCTGGAGTGTACCTCAATGGGCAGTCTCGTACGAGCAGTACTTC	CAWSVPQWAVSYEQYF
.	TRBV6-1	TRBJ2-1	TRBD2	TGTGCCAGCAGTAACAAAGCGGGGACCTTCAATGAGCAGTTCTTC	CASSNKAGTFNEQFF
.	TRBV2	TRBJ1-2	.	TGTGCCAGCAGTGACCTAGGGGTGGGCTACACCTTC	CASSDLGVGYTF
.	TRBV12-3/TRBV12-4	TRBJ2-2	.	TGTGCCAGCAAGCGAGTCTACACCGGGGAGCTGTTTTTT	CASKRVYTGELFF